These 28 T cell receptor beta chains originate from one sample sequenced in a study of blood T cells in healthy people across ages. Then a second PCR, running roughly 7 to 11 cycles, was carried out with a sample-barcoded 5' primer and a J-beta primer mix. TCRdb reprocessed the 5' RACE reads via MiXCR and lists one record per CDR3 protein. The data hold roughly 1,500,000 distinct CDR3 sequences, with roughly 45% observed a single time. The sample comprised blood. The receptors were sampled from a woman between 18 and 29 years old in good health.

The V gene is TRBV10-1, the J gene TRBJ2-1; 9 bases are shared with TRBD2. The CDR3 sequence is 15 residues long. Per germline, CDR1 WNHNN and CDR2 SYGVQD (reference sequence). With 3 bases clipped from V and 6 bases from J, the junction kept 6 bases outside the gene matches. CDR3 sequence: CASSEGGGALNEQFF. The DNA for the CDR3 is TGCGCCAGCAGTGAAGGCGGGGGGGCTCTCAATGAGCAGTTCTTC.

J is TRBJ2-1 and V is TRBV12-3 or TRBV12-4; D gene unclear. The V gene lost 2 bases and the J gene lost 8 bases, with 10 bases spanning the gap. This CDR3 spans 13 amino acids. The CDR3 is CASSLMVEHEQFF. In nucleotides, the CDR3 is TGTGCCAGCAGTTTAATGGTGGAGCATGAGCAGTTCTTC.

The chain has TRBV11-2 and TRBJ2-7, with TRBD1 identical over 8 bases. The CDR3 spans 15 residues. The trim removed 4 bases at V and 4 bases at J, leaving 9 bases unmatched. From germline, CDR1 is SGHAT and CDR2 FQNNGV. The CDR3 region has the DNA TGTGCCAGCAGCTGGGGGACAGGCGGGCCTTACGAGCAGTACTTC. Protein: CASSWGTGGPYEQYF. The whole variable domain, filled in from reference TRBV11-2 and TRBJ2-7, reads EAGVAQSPRYKIIEKRQSVAFWCNPISGHATLYWYQQILGQGPKLLIQFQNNGVVDDSQLPKDRFSAERLKGVDSTLKIQPAKLEDSAVYLCASSWGTGGPYEQYFGPGTRLTVT.

Concerning this clonotype: A much larger clone lies a single base off, so this may be a read error. The chain links TRBV11-2 to TRBJ2-1; D may be TRBD2 (6 bases). TRBJ2-7 matches the DNA end more closely, so the J call is doubtful. The germline V gene has CDR1 SGHAT and CDR2 FQNNGV. The CDR3 runs 15 residues. CDR3 DNA: TGTGCCAGCAGCCCAGGGAGGACTTATTACAATGAGCAGTACTTC. This encodes CASSPGRTYYNEQYF.

The V call is TRBV20-1, the J call TRBJ2-3, with TRBD2 identical over 8 bases. J gave up 0 bases and V 7 bases, and 9 bases lay outside the gene matches. Germline assignment: CDR1 DFQATT and CDR2 SNEGSKA (reference sequence). There are 15 residues in the CDR3. CDR3 amino acids: CSGVAGTSSTDTQYF. The CDR3 DNA is TGCAGTGGGGTAGCGGGGACCTCCAGCACAGATACGCAGTATTTT.

This rearrangement joins TRBV6-6 to TRBJ2-3; D gene uncertain. The V gene lost 7 bases and the J gene lost 4 bases, with 12 bases spanning the gap. CDR1 is MNHNY, CDR2 SVGAGI, per germline (reference sequence). This CDR3 contains 13 residues. The chain's CDR3 is CASTNTLADTQYF. CDR3 DNA sequence: TGTGCCAGCACCAACACCTTAGCAGATACGCAGTATTTT.

This clonotype was observed a few times. The V gene is TRBV24-1, the J gene TRBJ2-7; TRBD1 might be the D (5 bases). CDR1 KGHDR and CDR2 SFDVKD come from the germline V gene. V lost 2 bases to trimming and J lost 0 bases, with 13 bases between them. The CDR3 is 16 residues long. The CDR3 spells CATSDSDSTPSYEQYF. CDR3 bases: TGTGCCACCAGTGATTCCGACAGTACTCCCTCCTACGAGCAGTACTTC.

The gene calls are TRBV4-1 and TRBJ2-7, with D perhaps TRBD2 (6 bases). The V end was cut by 4 bases, the J end by 4 bases, with 14 bases between. Germline values: CDR1 MGHRA, CDR2 YSYEKL. The CDR3 is made up of 14 amino acids. CDR3 in DNA: TGCGCCAGCAGCCCACTAGCTGGGGAATACGAGCAGTACTTC. Its protein is CASSPLAGEYEQYF.

The J gene is TRBJ1-5, the V gene TRBV5-1; D ambiguous. Germline V gives CDR1 SGHRS, CDR2 YFSETQ. V was shortened by 8 bases and J by 0 bases, with 12 bases between the two germline ends. There are 14 residues in the CDR3. CDR3 DNA sequence: TGCGCCAGTGCGGACGGGGATAGCAATCAGCCCCAGCATTTT. Translated: CASADGDSNQPQHF.

The genes are TRBV7-6 and TRBJ2-7; a possible D gene is TRBD2 (5 bases). The CDR3 is 15 residues long. The V end lost 2 bases, the J end lost 0 bases, and 11 bases lay between the germline ends. CDR1 and CDR2 from the germline V gene are SGHVS and FNYEAQ. The CDR3 DNA follows: TGTGCCAGCAGCTTATACGAGGGCTCCTCCTACGAGCAGTACTTC. This translates into CASSLYEGSSYEQYF.

This clonotype showed up just a few times. The rearrangement joins TRBV6-1 to TRBJ2-5; no reliable D call. The DNA end favors TRBJ2-7, so the J call may be wrong. The germline gives CDR1 MNHNS, CDR2 SASEGT. The CDR3 length is 11 residues. Written as DNA, the CDR3 is TGTGCCAGCAGTGAGTTGCACGAGCAGTACTTC. Encoded protein: CASSELHEQYF.

This clonotype was counted a few times. The chain couples TRBV3-1 to TRBJ2-5, with 7 bases fitting TRBD2. Per germline, CDR1 LGHDT and CDR2 YNNKEL (reference sequence). The CDR3 totals 15 residues. The V and J ends lost 1 base and 1 base, in that order; junction bases with no gene match: 3. CDR3 loop: CASSQGRGSQETQYF. CDR3 nucleotides: TGTGCCAGCAGCCAAGGGCGGGGGAGCCAAGAGACCCAGTACTTC.

The chain combines TRBV29-1 with TRBJ2-7, with 9 nucleotides matching TRBD1. The CDR3 consists of 16 residues. With V trimmed by 3 bases and J by 7 bases, 16 bases remained unmatched. The germline V gene encodes CDR1 SQVTM and CDR2 ANQGSEA. This CDR3 reads CSVDWGTGFAYNEQYF. The CDR3 bases are TGCAGCGTTGACTGGGGGACAGGGTTTGCCTACAATGAGCAGTACTTC.

The chain recombines TRBV6-2 or TRBV6-3 with TRBJ2-1; D perhaps matches TRBD1 (7 bases). The CDR3 is made up of 16 amino acids. The V gene's germline CDR1 is MNHEY and CDR2 SVGEGT. V lost 5 bases, J lost 0 bases, and 14 bases lay in between. The CDR3 spells CASSVQGTYSYNEQFF. CDR3 in DNA: TGTGCCAGCAGTGTACAGGGGACTTACTCCTACAATGAGCAGTTCTTC.

This chain links TRBV27 with TRBJ2-1; weak D call: TRBD1 (5 bases). This CDR3 spans 10 amino acids. The V gene's germline CDR1 is MNHEY and CDR2 SMNVEV (reference sequence). V lost 6 bases, J lost 11 bases, and 8 bases lay in between. CDR3 in DNA: TGTGCCAGCAGGACAGATAAGCAGTTCTTC. Amino acid sequence: CASRTDKQFF.

The chain couples TRBV7-9 to TRBJ2-7; D gene uncertain. The germline V gene encodes CDR1 SEHNR and CDR2 FQNEAQ (reference sequence). The CDR3 is made up of 15 amino acids. V lost 5 bases, J lost 0 bases, and 14 bases lay in between. CDR3 amino acids: CASSPPSSPSYEQYF. As DNA, the CDR3 is TGTGCCAGCAGCCCGCCCAGTTCCCCCTCCTACGAGCAGTACTTC.

V is TRBV5-1 and J is TRBJ2-5; TRBD1 might be the D (6 bases). Per germline, CDR1 SGHRS and CDR2 YFSETQ. The V end was cut by 4 bases, the J end by 0 bases, with 10 bases between. The CDR3 has 14 residues. CDR3 residues: CASSEDSNQETQYF. As DNA, the CDR3 is TGCGCCAGCAGCGAGGACAGCAACCAAGAGACCCAGTACTTC.

V gene TRBV6-6 combines with J gene TRBJ2-7; 10 bases align to TRBD1. Looked up from germline, CDR1 is MNHNY and CDR2 is SVGAGI (reference sequence). V gave up 7 bases and J gave up 4 bases; unmatched junction bases: 10. CDR3 length equals 15 residues. In DNA, the CDR3 is TGTGCCAGCATGGCCGGTGGGGACAGGGGTTACGAGCAGTACTTC. It translates to CASMAGGDRGYEQYF.

This clonotype has a handful of counts. This sequence joins TRBV7-2 and TRBJ1-5; no definite D call. Trimming left V 0 bases short and J 5 bases short, with 11 bases between. The CDR3 runs to 15 residues. Germline V CDR1 and CDR2: SGHTA, FQGNSA. The CDR3 is CASSLARREDQPQHF. The DNA for the CDR3 is TGTGCCAGCAGCTTAGCGCGAAGGGAAGATCAGCCCCAGCATTTT.

The chain employs TRBV12-3 or TRBV12-4 and TRBJ2-7; the D gene is possibly TRBD2 (5 bases). The CDR3 loop spans 12 amino acids. V lost 4 bases to trimming and J lost 7 bases, with 11 bases between them. In DNA form, the CDR3 reads TGTGCCAGCAGTTGGCTAGCCGGTGAGCAGTACTTC. This translates into CASSWLAGEQYF.

The CDR3 loop reads CASSSGQGLVGNQPQHF. The CDR3 DNA sequence: TGTGCCAGCAGCAGCGGACAGGGGTTAGTGGGCAATCAGCCCCAGCATTTT. The chain is built from TRBV7-2 and TRBJ1-5, with TRBD1 identical over 9 bases. The CDR3 extends over 17 amino acids. Germline V gene data show CDR1 as SGHTA and CDR2 as FQGNSA. With 5 bases clipped from V and 2 bases from J, the junction kept 10 bases outside the gene matches. Complete variable domain (other parts from reference TRBV7-2 and TRBJ1-5): GAGVSQSPSNKVTEKGKDVELRCDPISGHTALYWYRQSLGQGLEFLIYFQGNSAPDKSGLPSDRFSAERTGGSVSTLTIQRTQQEDSAVYLCASSSGQGLVGNQPQHFGDGTRLSIL.

V gene TRBV20-1 combines with J gene TRBJ2-3; no definite D call. The V end lost 4 bases, the J end lost 4 bases, and 9 bases lay between the germline ends. Per the germline V gene, CDR1 is DFQATT and CDR2 is SNEGSKA (reference sequence). The CDR3 spans 12 residues. CDR3 amino acids: CSANSLSDTQYF. The CDR3 DNA sequence: TGCAGTGCTAATTCTCTCTCAGATACGCAGTATTTT.

This chain's CDR3 is CSVGDSPRGLYGYTF. The CDR3 DNA sequence: TGCAGCGTTGGCGACAGTCCTAGGGGCCTATATGGCTACACCTTC. The rearrangement links TRBV29-1 to TRBJ1-2, with D possibly matching TRBD1 (5 bases). CDR1 and CDR2 (germline): SQVTM, ANQGSEA. CDR3 length equals 15 residues. The V end was cut by 4 bases, the J end by 5 bases, with 20 bases between.

The table lists this clonotype with a few counts. This may be a read error: a much more frequent sequence differs by one nucleotide. The chain links TRBV6-2 or TRBV6-3 to TRBJ1-1, with a weak D call TRBD1 (5 bases). The germline V gene encodes CDR1 MNHEY and CDR2 SVGEGT. V was trimmed by 2 bases and J by 4 bases, leaving 8 bases between them. The CDR3 consists of 13 residues. In DNA, the CDR3 is TGTGCCAGCAGTTACGGGGGGATCACTGAAGCTTTCTTT. It is translated as CASSYGGITEAFF.

The J gene is TRBJ1-2, the V gene TRBV5-1; no firm D call. In germline, CDR1 is SGHRS, CDR2 YFSETQ. This CDR3 is 14 amino acids long. The V end lost 7 bases, the J end lost 8 bases, and 21 bases lay between the germline ends. The CDR3 loop reads CASAAQTDPWGYTF. In DNA, the CDR3 is TGCGCCAGCGCCGCCCAGACGGACCCCTGGGGCTACACCTTC.

In its sample, this clonotype was seen a few times. The chain uses TRBV27 and TRBJ2-3; 9 bases agree with TRBD2. CDR1 is MNHEY, CDR2 SMNVEV, per germline (reference sequence). CDR3 length: 18 amino acids. The J segment lost 3 bases and the V segment lost 3 bases, leaving 13 bases of the junction unmatched. CDR3 nucleotides: TGTGCCAGCAGTTTGCTTAGCGGGAGAGTTTATAGTACAGATACGCAGTATTTT. Translation gives CASSLLSGRVYSTDTQYF.

The sample holds one count of this clonotype. The chain recombines TRBV3-1 with TRBJ2-1, with 10 bases fitting TRBD2. Trimming cost V 6 bases and J 8 bases; bases outside gene matches: 13. The CDR3 runs to 16 residues. Germline V lookup: CDR1 LGHDT, CDR2 YNNKEL (reference sequence). The CDR3 loop reads CASSRRTSGYSDEQFF. CDR3 DNA: TGTGCCAGCAGTCGAAGGACTAGCGGATACAGCGATGAGCAGTTCTTC.

V gene TRBV2 combines with J gene TRBJ2-3, with TRBD2 matching over 7 bases. Germline-derived CDR1 and CDR2 are SNHLY and FYNNEI. The CDR3 spans 13 residues. With 7 bases clipped from V and 2 bases from J, the junction kept 3 bases outside the gene matches. CDR3 sequence (DNA): TGTGCCAGCATCCGGGACTACACAGATACGCAGTATTTT. It codes for CASIRDYTDTQYF.